This T cell receptor (beta chain) emerged from a study of control samples from healthy donors and cancer patients. Looked up from germline, CDR1 is MNHEY and CDR2 is SVGEGT. The CDR3 is 14 residues long. The V end lost 5 bases, the J end lost 5 bases, and 16 bases lay between the germline ends. The method was immunoSEQ multiplex PCR; TCRdb's version includes in-frame clones alone and lacks a portion of them. The data show fewer than 200,000 clones, roughly 95% seen once. What was sequenced was blood. The receptor was isolated from a woman aged 60-75 years in good health. V and J are TRBV6-2 or TRBV6-3 and TRBJ2-7, with D perhaps matching TRBD1 or TRBD2 (6 bases each). CDR3 protein: CASSQSHREDEQYF. Written as DNA, the CDR3 is TGTGCCAGCAGTCAATCCCACAGGGAGGACGAGCAGTACTTC.